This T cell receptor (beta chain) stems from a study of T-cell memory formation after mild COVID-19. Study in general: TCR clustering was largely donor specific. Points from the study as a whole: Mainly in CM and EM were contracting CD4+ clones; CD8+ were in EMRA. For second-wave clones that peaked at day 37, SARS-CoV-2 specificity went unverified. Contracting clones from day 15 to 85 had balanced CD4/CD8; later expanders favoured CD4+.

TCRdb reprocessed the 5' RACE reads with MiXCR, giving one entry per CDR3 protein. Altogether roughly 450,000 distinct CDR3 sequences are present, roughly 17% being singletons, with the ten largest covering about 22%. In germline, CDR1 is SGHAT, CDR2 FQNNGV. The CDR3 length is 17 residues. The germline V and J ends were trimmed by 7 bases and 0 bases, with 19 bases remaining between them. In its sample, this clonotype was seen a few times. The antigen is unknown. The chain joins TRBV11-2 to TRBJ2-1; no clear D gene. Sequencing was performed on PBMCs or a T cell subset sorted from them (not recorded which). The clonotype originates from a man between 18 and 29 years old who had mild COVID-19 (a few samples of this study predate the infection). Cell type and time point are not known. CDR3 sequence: CASTSPSWGSSYNEQFF. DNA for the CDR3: TGTGCCAGCACCTCGCCTTCCTGGGGTAGCTCCTACAATGAGCAGTTCTTC.